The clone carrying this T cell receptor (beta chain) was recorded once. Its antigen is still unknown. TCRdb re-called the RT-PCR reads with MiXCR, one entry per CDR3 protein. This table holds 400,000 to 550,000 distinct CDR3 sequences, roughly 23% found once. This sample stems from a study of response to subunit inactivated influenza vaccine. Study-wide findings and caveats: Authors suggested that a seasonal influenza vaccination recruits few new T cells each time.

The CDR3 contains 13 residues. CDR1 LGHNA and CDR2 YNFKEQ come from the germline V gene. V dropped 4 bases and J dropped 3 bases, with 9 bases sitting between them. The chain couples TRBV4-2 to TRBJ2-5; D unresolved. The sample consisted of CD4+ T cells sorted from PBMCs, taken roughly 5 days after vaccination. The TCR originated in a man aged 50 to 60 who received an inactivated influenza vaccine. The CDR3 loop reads CASSPAWKETQYF. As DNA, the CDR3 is TGTGCCAGCAGCCCGGCCTGGAAAGAGACCCAGTACTTC.